This T cell receptor (beta chain) came from a study of TIL therapy for anti-PD-1-resistant metastatic lung cancer. The CDR3 sequence is 15 residues long. With 6 bases removed from V and 1 base from J, the gap between germline ends came to 13 bases. CDR1 is LNHDA and CDR2 is SQIVND in the germline V gene (reference sequence). Noted time point: pre-treatment sample, taken before nivolumab and TIL therapy. Most excised metastases sampled were pleural nodules or supraclavicular lymph nodes. This was the immunoSEQ v3 assay. Measured with immunoSEQ multiplex PCR; TCRdb has only the in-frame clones, and not every one. The sample lists tens of thousands of clones, over 65% occurring once.

The chain has TRBV19 and TRBJ1-5; D gene uncertain. The material sequenced was tumor tissue, taken at baseline. This clonotype was sampled from a person between 30 and 80 years old with non-small cell lung cancer. Here the CDR3 DNA reads TGTGCCAGTAGCGGTAGGGAGCGGAGCAATCAGCCCCAGCATTTT. It specifies CASSGRERSNQPQHF.